This T cell receptor beta chain was captured in a study of shared clonotypes between healthy human individuals. The overall study: With ages of 18 to 49, the donors were a couple of women and a few men.

Each replicate PCR on the sorted subsets used around 200 ng DNA (around 30,000 T cell genomes). The data were produced by immunoSEQ multiplex PCR, yet TCRdb's version contains in-frame clones alone and is incomplete. The table has 760,000 or so clones, about 97% seen once; the top ten hold under 0.25%. The CDR3 sequence is 15 residues long. The V and J ends lost 4 bases and 4 bases, in that order; junction bases with no gene match: 8. Germline assignment: CDR1 MNHEY and CDR2 SMNVEV (reference sequence). CD8 cells regarded as naive lacked CD45RO, were positively chosen for CCR7, and omitted terminally differentiated effector memory CD45RA+ cells. General observations from the study: All-four-donor shared clonotypes had higher generation probabilities than non-shared clonotypes did. Around 4.9% of naive CD4 clonotypes were shared across a handful of donors.

About this clone: Antigen: not known.

Sequencing was performed on naive CD8+ T cells sorted from blood. This chain uses TRBV27 with TRBJ2-5; 8 bases line up with TRBD1. The clonotype was recovered from a man in his thirties or forties in good health. The CDR3 coding sequence is TGTGCCAGCAGTTCCAGGGACAGGTCATTAGAGACCCAGTACTTC. Translated: CASSSRDRSLETQYF.